A selection of T cell receptor beta chains follows, all from one sample in a study of shared clonotypes between healthy human individuals. Clones were read by immunoSEQ multiplex PCR, and TCRdb kept only the in-frame ones, dropping some. This table holds over 300,000 clones, around 86% found once. The sample taken for sequencing was memory CD8+ T cells sorted from blood. Source of these receptors: a man between 18 and 35 years old in good health. CDR3s leave out the opening cysteine and the closing phenylalanine or tryptophan. A D gene is named only where the DNA matches it firmly.

length: 14; V: TRBV13; D: .; J: TRBJ2-1; CDR3: ASSTDPFSSYNEQF
length: 12; V: TRBV9; D: .; J: TRBJ1-3; CDR3: ASGGRDAGNTIY
length: 13; V: TRBV4-3; D: .; J: TRBJ2-1; CDR3: ASTPLAGAYNEQF
length: 13; V: TRBV2; D: TRBD1; J: TRBJ1-5; CDR3: ASSEGQGAYQPQH
length: 17; V: TRBV30; D: TRBD1; J: TRBJ2-7; CDR3: AWSVVGQGARTTQYEQY
length: 13; V: TRBV28; D: TRBD1; J: TRBJ1-2; CDR3: ASSPTTTGGDGYT
length: 11; V: TRBV5-8; D: .; J: TRBJ1-5; CDR3: ASRVYSNQPQH
length: 9; V: TRBV11-3; D: .; J: TRBJ2-7; CDR3: ASSSGYEQY
length: 13; V: TRBV29-1; D: .; J: TRBJ2-3; CDR3: SVYGQVMSTDTQY
length: 13; V: TRBV9; D: .; J: TRBJ1-2; CDR3: ASSVAVGGTYGYT
length: 13; V: TRBV7-6; D: .; J: TRBJ1-1; CDR3: ASSPRGGRGTEAF
length: 11; V: TRBV2; D: .; J: TRBJ2-7; CDR3: ASRVRISYEQY
length: 11; V: TRBV25-1; D: .; J: TRBJ1-5; CDR3: ASSELGNQPQH
length: 10; V: TRBV13; D: .; J: TRBJ2-2; CDR3: ASSLGAGELF
length: 12; V: TRBV27; D: .; J: TRBJ2-7; CDR3: ASSFHGAPYEQY
length: 12; V: TRBV18; D: .; J: TRBJ2-1; CDR3: ASSPPVIYNEQF
length: 14; V: TRBV11-2; D: TRBD1; J: TRBJ2-2; CDR3: ASSLFPGGNTGELF
length: 14; V: TRBV27; D: .; J: TRBJ2-1; CDR3: ASKASAGDAYNEQF
length: 12; V: TRBV25-1; D: TRBD1; J: TRBJ1-2; CDR3: ASSTQGAFHGYT
length: 14; V: TRBV7-2; D: TRBD2; J: TRBJ2-3; CDR3: ASSLEGTSPTDTQY
length: 13; V: TRBV9; D: TRBD2; J: TRBJ2-7; CDR3: ASSQSSGISYEQY
length: 14; V: TRBV4-3; D: .; J: TRBJ2-3; CDR3: ASSQESPEATDTQY
length: 13; V: TRBV7-2; D: TRBD2; J: TRBJ2-3; CDR3: ASSSGLGLEGTQY
length: 10; V: TRBV27; D: TRBD1; J: TRBJ1-4; CDR3: ASGTGFEKLF
length: 12; V: TRBV5-1; D: .; J: TRBJ1-2; CDR3: ASSPSGVYYGYT
length: 16; V: TRBV30; D: TRBD2; J: TRBJ2-1; CDR3: AWKGLAGAFSSYNEQF
length: 9; V: TRBV13; D: .; J: TRBJ2-7; CDR3: ASSHSYEQY
length: 11; V: TRBV6-1; D: .; J: TRBJ2-7; CDR3: ASSEVDGYEQY
length: 13; V: TRBV6-5; D: .; J: TRBJ2-5; CDR3: ASSYIPGGQETQY
length: 11; V: TRBV5-1; D: .; J: TRBJ1-1; CDR3: ASNTGQNTEAF
length: 10; V: TRBV10-2; D: .; J: TRBJ1-1; CDR3: ASSELGTEAF
length: 14; V: TRBV7-9; D: TRBD1; J: TRBJ2-3; CDR3: ASSLTPGQGTDTQY
length: 13; V: TRBV5-6; D: TRBD2; J: TRBJ2-1; CDR3: ASSSSGRDYNEQF
length: 12; V: TRBV5-4; D: .; J: TRBJ1-1; CDR3: ASSLAGSSTEAF
length: 11; V: TRBV13; D: TRBD1; J: TRBJ1-1; CDR3: ASSAQGAAEAF
length: 11; V: TRBV5-6; D: TRBD2; J: TRBJ2-1; CDR3: ASGPGLYNEQF
length: 12; V: TRBV6-1; D: TRBD1; J: TRBJ2-7; CDR3: ASSGTGSSYEQY
length: 13; V: TRBV6-1; D: TRBD1; J: TRBJ1-1; CDR3: ASRETGGRDTEAF
length: 13; V: TRBV5-5; D: .; J: TRBJ2-7; CDR3: ASREWDTAAYEQY
length: 10; V: TRBV2; D: .; J: TRBJ2-7; CDR3: ASRFQGYEQY
length: 12; V: TRBV5-4; D: .; J: TRBJ2-5; CDR3: ASSLADRQETQY
length: 17; V: TRBV5-4; D: TRBD1; J: TRBJ1-5; CDR3: ASIKLTGRLFKSNQPQH
length: 14; V: TRBV7-9; D: TRBD2; J: TRBJ2-3; CDR3: ASSWLAGASTDTQY
length: 11; V: TRBV5-6; D: TRBD1; J: TRBJ2-7; CDR3: ASSLGQSYEQY
length: 10; V: TRBV7-9; D: .; J: TRBJ1-3; CDR3: ASSWGEDTIY
length: 13; V: TRBV29-1; D: TRBD2; J: TRBJ2-7; CDR3: SVEILAGRAYEQY
length: 11; V: TRBV5-4; D: .; J: TRBJ2-5; CDR3: ASSSPMGETQY
length: 11; V: TRBV7-9; D: .; J: TRBJ2-7; CDR3: ASSPPTGIEQY
length: 13; V: TRBV19; D: .; J: TRBJ2-5; CDR3: ASSSLVESKETQY
length: 14; V: TRBV2; D: TRBD1; J: TRBJ2-2; CDR3: ASSEEGTGRSGELF
length: 15; V: TRBV7-9; D: .; J: TRBJ2-5; CDR3: ASSPREWLPYQETQY
length: 9; V: TRBV29-1; D: .; J: TRBJ2-3; CDR3: SVDLTDTQY
length: 11; V: TRBV6-1; D: .; J: TRBJ2-7; CDR3: ASSGAGSYEQY
length: 11; V: TRBV10-2; D: .; J: TRBJ1-2; CDR3: ASSEYLFYGYT